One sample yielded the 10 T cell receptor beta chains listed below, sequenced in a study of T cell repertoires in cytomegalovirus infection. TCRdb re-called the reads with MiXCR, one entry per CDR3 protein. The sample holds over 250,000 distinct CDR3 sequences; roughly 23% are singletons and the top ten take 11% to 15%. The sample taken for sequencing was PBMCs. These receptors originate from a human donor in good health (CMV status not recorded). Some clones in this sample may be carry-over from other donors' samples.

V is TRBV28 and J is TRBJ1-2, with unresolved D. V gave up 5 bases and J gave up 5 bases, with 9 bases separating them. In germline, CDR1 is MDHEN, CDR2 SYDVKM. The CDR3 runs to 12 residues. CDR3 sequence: CASSKGRYGYTF. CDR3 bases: TGTGCCAGCAGTAAAGGGAGATATGGCTACACCTTC.

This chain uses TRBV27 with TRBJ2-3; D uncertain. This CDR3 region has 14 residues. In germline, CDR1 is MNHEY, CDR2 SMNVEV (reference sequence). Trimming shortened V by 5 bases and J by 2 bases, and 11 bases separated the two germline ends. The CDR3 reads CASSPYTYTDTQYF. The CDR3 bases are TGTGCCAGCAGTCCTTACACCTACACAGATACGCAGTATTTT.

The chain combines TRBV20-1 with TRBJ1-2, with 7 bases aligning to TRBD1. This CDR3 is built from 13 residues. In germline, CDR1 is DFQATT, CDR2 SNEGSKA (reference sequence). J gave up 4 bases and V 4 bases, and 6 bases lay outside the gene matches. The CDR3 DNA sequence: TGCAGTGCTACCCCAGGGGGGAGCTATGGCTACACCTTC. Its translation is CSATPGGSYGYTF.

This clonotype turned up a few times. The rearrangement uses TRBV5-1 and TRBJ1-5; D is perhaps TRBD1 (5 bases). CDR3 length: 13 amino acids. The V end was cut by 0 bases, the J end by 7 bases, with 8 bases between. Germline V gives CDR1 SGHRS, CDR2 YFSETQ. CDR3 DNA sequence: TGCGCCAGCAGCTTGGATGGGGGGCAGCCCCAGCATTTT. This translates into CASSLDGGQPQHF.

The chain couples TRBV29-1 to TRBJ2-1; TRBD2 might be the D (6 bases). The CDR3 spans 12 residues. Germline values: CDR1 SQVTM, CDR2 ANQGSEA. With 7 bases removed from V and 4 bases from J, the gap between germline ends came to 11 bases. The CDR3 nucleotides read TGCAGCGGAAGGACTATGTACAATGAGCAGTTCTTC. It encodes CSGRTMYNEQFF.

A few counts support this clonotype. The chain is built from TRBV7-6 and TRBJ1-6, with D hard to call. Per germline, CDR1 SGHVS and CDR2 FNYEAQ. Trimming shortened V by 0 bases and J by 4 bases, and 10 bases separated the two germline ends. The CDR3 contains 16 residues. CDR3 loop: CASSLASQAYNSPLHF. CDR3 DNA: TGTGCCAGCAGCTTAGCTTCGCAGGCGTATAATTCACCCCTCCACTTT.

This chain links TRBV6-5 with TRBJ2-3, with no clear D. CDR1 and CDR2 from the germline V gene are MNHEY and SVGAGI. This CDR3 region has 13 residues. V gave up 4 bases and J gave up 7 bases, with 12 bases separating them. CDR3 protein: CASSSLDANTQYF. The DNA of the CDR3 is TGTGCCAGCAGTTCCTTGGACGCGAATACGCAGTATTTT.

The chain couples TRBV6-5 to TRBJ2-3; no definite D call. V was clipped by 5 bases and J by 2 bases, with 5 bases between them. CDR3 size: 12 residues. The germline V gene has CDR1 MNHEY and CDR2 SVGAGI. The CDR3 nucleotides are TGTGCCAGCAGTGCCACCACAGATACGCAGTATTTT. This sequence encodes CASSATTDTQYF.

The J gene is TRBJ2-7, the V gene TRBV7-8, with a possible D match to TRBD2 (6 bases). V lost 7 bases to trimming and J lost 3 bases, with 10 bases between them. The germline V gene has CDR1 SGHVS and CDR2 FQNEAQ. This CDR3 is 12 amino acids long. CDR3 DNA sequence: TGTGCCAGCACCCTTAGCGGCTACGAGCAGTACTTC. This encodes CASTLSGYEQYF.

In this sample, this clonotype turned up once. CDR3 sequence reads: CSVSDSYEQYF. In DNA, the CDR3 is TGCAGCGTTTCCGACAGTTACGAGCAGTACTTC. The J gene is TRBJ2-7, the V gene TRBV29-1; TRBD1 is a possible D gene (5 bases). The V end lost 5 bases, the J end lost 4 bases, and 9 bases lay between the germline ends. The length of the CDR3 is 11 residues. The germline V gene has CDR1 SQVTM and CDR2 ANQGSEA.